This T cell receptor beta chain came from a study of OX40 agonist ivuxolimab in advanced cancers. Study at large: An agonistic anti-OX40 (CD134) antibody, ivuxolimab, was used to treat the patients. The eligibility criteria allowed prior anti-PD-1, anti-PD-L1 or anti-CTLA-4 therapy, and about 40% had some. Regarding the study as a whole: Part of the nonresponder group also had normalized T-cell clonal expansion that was low.

V was trimmed by 3 bases and J by 3 bases, leaving 11 bases between them. The CDR3 has 15 residues. Germline values: CDR1 SGHTA, CDR2 FQGNSA. The protocol was immunoSEQ multiplex PCR, while the TCRdb copy is restricted to in-frame clones and leaves out a portion. The sample gives under 85,000 clones, about 85% of which show up once; roughly 8% is in the top ten. Systemic immunosuppression or a history of autoimmune disease excluded patients. Concerning this clone itself: The target antigen is unknown.

This TCR was sampled from an adult with an advanced solid tumor such as melanoma, head and neck, liver or kidney cancer. The starting material was CD4+ or CD8+ T cells sorted from blood, obtained in a trial of the OX40 agonist ivuxolimab. This chain uses TRBV7-2 with TRBJ1-4, with D perhaps matching TRBD1 (5 bases). The CDR3 here is CASSLDKGSNEKLFF. In DNA, the CDR3 is TGTGCCAGCAGCTTGGACAAGGGATCTAATGAAAAACTGTTTTTT.